The next 13 T cell receptor beta chains were all read from a single sample in a study of T cell responses to AZD1222 COVID-19 vaccine. Sequencing used immunoSEQ multiplex PCR; TCRdb keeps in-frame clones, though not all of them. The table shows 150,000 to 200,000 clones, with approximately 88% occurring only once. The sequencing used peripheral blood, collected on day 0 of AZD1222 vaccination. The source is an adult in good health.

This chain links TRBV5-6 with TRBJ1-2; 8 bases align to TRBD1. The germline V gene encodes CDR1 SGHDT and CDR2 YYEEEE. The CDR3 consists of 15 residues. J gave up 7 bases and V 0 bases, and 8 bases lay outside the gene matches. The CDR3: CASSLGRTGNTGYTF. CDR3 nucleotides: TGTGCCAGCAGCTTGGGAAGGACAGGGAATACTGGCTACACCTTC.

The rearrangement uses TRBV15 and TRBJ2-5; D unresolved. This CDR3 contains 14 residues. Per the germline V gene, CDR1 is LNHNV and CDR2 is YYDKDF (reference sequence). V was shortened by 0 bases and J by 5 bases, with 10 bases between the two germline ends. The CDR3 loop reads CATSRDRQSETQYF. The CDR3 DNA reads as TGTGCCACCAGCAGAGATAGGCAAAGCGAGACCCAGTACTTC. The variable domain in full, completed from reference TRBV15 and TRBJ2-5, reads DAMVIQNPRYQVTQFGKPVTLSCSQTLNHNVMYWYQQKSSQAPKLLFHYYDKDFNNEADTPDNFQSRRPNTSFCFLDIRSPGLGDTAMYLCATSRDRQSETQYFGPGTRLLVL.

The rearrangement links TRBV28 to TRBJ2-4; 10 bases match TRBD1. The germline V gene has CDR1 MDHEN and CDR2 SYDVKM. This CDR3 spans 17 amino acids. With V trimmed by 8 bases and J by 3 bases, 13 bases remained unmatched. The CDR3 protein is CASLPLGTGVDKNIQYF. DNA of the CDR3: TGTGCCAGCCTCCCTTTAGGGACAGGGGTGGACAAAAACATTCAGTACTTC.

CDR3 region: CASRPTGAQSQVFYGYTF. The CDR3, as DNA: TGTGCCAGCAGACCTACAGGGGCCCAGTCTCAAGTTTTCTATGGCTACACCTTC. This chain uses TRBV7-9 with TRBJ1-2, with TRBD1 identical over 7 bases. CDR1 and CDR2 from the germline V gene are SEHNR and FQNEAQ (reference sequence). This CDR3 region has 18 residues. Trimming removed 6 bases from V and 4 bases from J; junction bases left unmatched: 20.

This clone has only one observation. The chain joins TRBV19 to TRBJ2-5, with 10 bases identical to TRBD1. V was pared by 6 bases and J by 3 bases, with 13 bases of the junction left unmatched. CDR3 length: 17 residues. Per germline, CDR1 LNHDA and CDR2 SQIVND (reference sequence). The CDR3 region is CASSRSTGGAGEETQYF. The CDR3, as DNA: TGTGCCAGTAGCCGATCGACAGGGGGCGCTGGGGAAGAGACCCAGTACTTC. Filled out from reference TRBV19 and TRBJ2-5, the complete variable domain reads DGGITQSPKYLFRKEGQNVTLSCEQNLNHDAMYWYRQDPGQGLRLIYYSQIVNDFQKGDIAEGYSVSREKKESFPLTVTSAQKNPTAFYLCASSRSTGGAGEETQYFGPGTRLLVL.

This clone is a singleton in its sample. The V and J genes are TRBV7-6 and TRBJ1-1; 10 nucleotides align to TRBD1. Germline V CDR1 and CDR2: SGHVS, FNYEAQ. The CDR3 spans 15 residues. The ends lost 5 bases at V and 5 bases at J; junction bases unmatched: 8. The DNA for the CDR3 is TGTGCCAGCAGCGACCGGGACAGGGGAGGGACTGAAGCTTTCTTT. The encoded protein is CASSDRDRGGTEAFF.

This chain joins TRBV16 and TRBJ1-3, with TRBD1 as a possible D gene (5 bases). The length of the CDR3 is 14 residues. V was clipped by 8 bases and J by 0 bases, with 11 bases between them. The germline gives CDR1 KGHSY, CDR2 FQNENV. The CDR3 DNA is TGTGCCAGCGCAACAGGTCGCTCTGGAAACACCATATATTTT. This gives the protein CASATGRSGNTIYF.

This chain uses TRBV11-2 with TRBJ2-2, with D uncertain. This CDR3 spans 18 amino acids. V gave up 5 bases and J gave up 2 bases, with 21 bases separating them. Germline loops: CDR1 SGHAT, CDR2 FQNNGV. The CDR3 sequence: CASSLFWSRNLNTGELFF. The CDR3 region has the DNA TGTGCCAGCAGCCTCTTTTGGTCAAGAAATTTAAACACCGGGGAGCTGTTTTTT.

This clone came up once. The rearrangement links TRBV13 to TRBJ2-1; D might be TRBD1 or TRBD2, each matching 5 bases. Germline V gene data show CDR1 as PRHDT and CDR2 as FYEKMQ (reference sequence). Trimming took 4 bases from V and 9 from J, leaving 16 bases between them. The CDR3 spans 14 residues. CDR3 DNA sequence: TGTGCCAGCAGCTCCATAAACGGGGCAGGTGAGCAGTTCTTC. This sequence encodes CASSSINGAGEQFF.

This chain links TRBV2 with TRBJ1-2, with TRBD1 as a possible D gene (5 bases). The CDR3 contains 14 residues. V dropped 2 bases and J dropped 4 bases, with 11 bases sitting between them. CDR1 and CDR2 from the germline V gene are SNHLY and FYNNEI. This CDR3 is CASSEYRTSYGYTF. In DNA, the CDR3 is TGTGCCAGCAGTGAATACAGGACAAGCTATGGCTACACCTTC.

The rearrangement uses TRBV6-2 or TRBV6-3 and TRBJ1-5, with 8 bases aligning to TRBD1. Germline lookup yields CDR1 MNHEY and CDR2 SVGEGT. J was trimmed by 0 bases and V by 2 bases; bases with no gene match: 6. CDR3 length equals 17 residues. The CDR3 DNA is TGTGCCAGCAGTTACATACAGGGGGGATATAGCAATCAGCCCCAGCATTTT. Its translation is CASSYIQGGYSNQPQHF.

The chain carries TRBV7-9 and TRBJ2-7, with D unresolved. The CDR3 is 15 amino acids. Deletions cut 3 bases from V and 2 bases from J, with 14 bases between. The germline V gene has CDR1 SEHNR and CDR2 FQNEAQ (reference sequence). CDR3 coding DNA: TGTGCCAGCAGCTTCCCGTCGCAGTCCACCTACGAGCAGTACTTC. Protein product: CASSFPSQSTYEQYF.

This sequence joins TRBV9 and TRBJ1-2, with a possible D match to TRBD1 (6 bases). V was pared by 0 bases and J by 4 bases, with 16 bases between. The CDR3 length is 16 residues. Germline values: CDR1 SGDLS, CDR2 YYNGEE. CDR3 in amino acids: CASSVAGGGARYGYTF. As DNA, the CDR3 is TGTGCCAGCAGCGTAGCTGGGGGGGGCGCCCGCTATGGCTACACCTTC.